These 9 T cell receptor beta chains came from one sample sequenced in a study of blood T cell repertoires in COVID-19. Using immunoSEQ multiplex PCR, the repertoire was profiled, and TCRdb retains in-frame clones only, with some absent. Of around 170,000 clones in the sample, 88% were seen once. Sequencing was performed on peripheral blood. Receptor source: a man in his 60s with acute or convalescent COVID-19.

J is TRBJ2-5 and V is TRBV30, with 13 bases identical to TRBD2. CDR3 size: 13 residues. The V gene end was trimmed by 8 bases and the J gene end by 3 bases; junction bases not matched to a gene: 3. Germline CDR1 GTSNPN, CDR2 SVGIG (reference sequence). CDR3 bases: TGTGCCCGGACTAGCGGGAGTGAAGAGACCCAGTACTTC. Protein sequence: CARTSGSEETQYF.

This clone was picked up a small number of times. This chain joins TRBV11-1 and TRBJ1-1; D is ambiguous. Germline loops: CDR1 SGHAT, CDR2 FQDESV (reference sequence). The CDR3 length is 13 residues. V gave up 5 bases and J gave up 3 bases, with 10 bases separating them. The DNA of the CDR3 is TGTGCCAGCAGCGAACTCCGAGACACTGAAGCTTTCTTT. As protein: CASSELRDTEAFF.

The V gene is TRBV27, the J gene TRBJ1-5; D gene ambiguous. V lost 5 bases and J 0 bases, leaving 14 bases between the germline ends. The CDR3 sequence is 16 residues long. CDR1 and CDR2 from the germline V gene are MNHEY and SMNVEV (reference sequence). The CDR3 DNA reads TGTGCCAGCAGTAAGCAGGCTCCAACTAGCAATCAGCCCCAGCATTTT. It yields the protein CASSKQAPTSNQPQHF.

The rearrangement links TRBV29-1 to TRBJ1-2; 8 bases are a match to TRBD1. CDR3 length: 14 residues. In germline, CDR1 is SQVTM, CDR2 ANQGSEA. The V and J ends lost 6 bases and 4 bases, in that order; junction bases with no gene match: 10. In DNA, the CDR3 is TGCAGCGTGGATGGACAGGGATCTAGCTATGGCTACACCTTC. Translated, it gives CSVDGQGSSYGYTF.

The chain couples TRBV7-9 to TRBJ1-4; D might be TRBD1 (6 bases). CDR3 length: 15 residues. The V and J ends lost 5 bases and 8 bases respectively, with 18 bases between them. The germline gives CDR1 SEHNR, CDR2 FQNEAQ (reference sequence). The CDR3 sequence is CASSRPGRQGEKLFF. The CDR3 DNA follows: TGTGCCAGCAGCCGTCCGGGACGCCAGGGGGAAAAACTGTTTTTT.

This chain joins TRBV6-2 or TRBV6-3 and TRBJ2-1; 12 bases align to TRBD2. Unmatched junction bases numbered 11, after V lost 2 bases and J lost 0 bases. This CDR3 is 20 amino acids long. Germline CDR1 and CDR2: MNHEY and SVGEGT. The CDR3 region has the DNA TGTGCCAGCAGTTACGCTGGGCTAGCGGGAGGGGTCGCCTCCTACAATGAGCAGTTCTTC. Translated: CASSYAGLAGGVASYNEQFF.

This clone was seen only once. This sequence joins TRBV24-1 and TRBJ2-3; the D is unclear. The V end was cut by 2 bases, the J end by 2 bases, with 13 bases between. Per the germline V gene, CDR1 is KGHDR and CDR2 is SFDVKD. This CDR3 is built from 16 residues. The CDR3 nucleotides are TGTGCCACCAGTGATTGGCTCTCCGAGGACACAGATACGCAGTATTTT. As protein: CATSDWLSEDTDTQYF.

The V call is TRBV6-2 or TRBV6-3, the J call TRBJ1-1, with D possibly being TRBD1 (6 bases). The CDR3 contains 14 residues. V was trimmed by 5 bases and J by 5 bases, leaving 15 bases between them. Germline values: CDR1 MNHEY, CDR2 SVGEGT. This CDR3 reads CASSETTGVTEAFF. In DNA, the CDR3 is TGTGCCAGCAGTGAGACGACAGGAGTGACTGAAGCTTTCTTT.

In this sample, this clone turned up once. The chain recombines TRBV5-8 with TRBJ1-1, with 8 nucleotides matching TRBD1. The germline V gene encodes CDR1 SGHTS and CDR2 YDEGEE. The junction had 11 bases not matched to a gene; V was cut back by 4 bases and J by 3 bases. The CDR3 is 16 residues long. The CDR3 sequence: CASSPRTGRGYTEAFF. The CDR3 DNA is TGTGCCAGCAGCCCCCGGACAGGGCGCGGGTACACTGAAGCTTTCTTT.